Listed here are 21 T cell receptor beta chains from one sample, sequenced in a study of long-term antiretroviral therapy in people with HIV. A v3.0 immunoSEQ assay was performed at survey level. Assay used: immunoSEQ multiplex PCR; TCRdb lists only in-frame clones, some missing. The sample yields 15,000 to 20,000 clones, roughly four fifths seen once. The specimen comprised unsorted PBMCs, sampled 0.3 years after starting antiretroviral therapy. These receptors all come from a young man with HIV.

The chain joins TRBV13 to TRBJ2-6; 8 bases map to TRBD1. Germline CDR1 reads PRHDT; CDR2 reads FYEKMQ (reference sequence). CDR3 size: 16 residues. The trim removed 6 bases at V and 2 bases at J, leaving 6 bases unmatched. Here the CDR3 DNA reads TGTGCCAGCAGTCAGGGGGCGGTACCTGGGGCCAACGTCCTGACTTTC. The encoded protein is CASSQGAVPGANVLTF.

This rearrangement joins TRBV28 to TRBJ1-4, with D possibly matching TRBD1 (5 bases). Trimming took 5 bases from V and 8 from J, leaving 18 bases between them. CDR1 is MDHEN, CDR2 SYDVKM, per germline. The CDR3 consists of 15 residues. DNA of the CDR3: TGTGCCAGCAGTCCGAAACAGGCACTGGGGGAAAAACTGTTTTTT. It encodes CASSPKQALGEKLFF.

This clone was detected only once. The gene calls are TRBV4-2 and TRBJ2-5; 9 bases are shared with TRBD2. Per the germline V gene, CDR1 is LGHNA and CDR2 is YNFKEQ. The CDR3 extends over 17 amino acids. The J segment lost 3 bases and the V segment lost 1 base, leaving 9 bases of the junction unmatched. CDR3 region: CASSQVGGGAGEETQYF. For the CDR3, the DNA is TGTGCCAGCAGCCAAGTAGGCGGGGGGGCGGGGGAAGAGACCCAGTACTTC.

This rearrangement joins TRBV6-1 to TRBJ2-7; 8 nucleotides align to TRBD1. This CDR3 spans 13 amino acids. The germline CDR1 and CDR2 sequences are MNHNS and SASEGT. The ends lost 11 bases at V and 7 bases at J; junction bases unmatched: 13. The CDR3 sequence: CAAGTGGSIEQYV. In DNA, the CDR3 is TGTGCCGCCGGGACAGGCGGATCAATTGAGCAGTACGTC.

This clone was seen a handful of times. This rearrangement joins TRBV6-6 to TRBJ1-2, with no clear D. The CDR3 totals 14 residues. V gave up 4 bases and J gave up 4 bases, with 13 bases separating them. Germline lookup yields CDR1 MNHNY and CDR2 SVGAGI (reference sequence). The CDR3 loop reads CASSSKEGGYGYTF. CDR3 DNA sequence: TGTGCCAGCAGTTCCAAGGAGGGCGGCTATGGCTACACCTTC.

The chain joins TRBV21-1 to TRBJ2-7; TRBD1 was called by the table and not checked on the DNA. TRBV21-1 is a listed pseudogene. The CDR3 is 21 amino acids. The CDR3 region has the DNA TGTGCCAGCAGCCCCAAGGATGCCGGGACAGGCGCCCCCGGTCAATCGTACGAGCAGTACGTC. Its protein product is CASSPKDAGTGAPGQSYEQYV.

CDR3: CASSLPSGRGTQYF. CDR3 bases: TGTGCCAGCAGTTTACCTAGCGGGCGAGGGACCCAGTACTTC. The chain uses TRBV28 and TRBJ2-5, with 8 bases identical to TRBD2. The CDR3 extends over 14 amino acids. V gave up 2 bases and J gave up 7 bases; unmatched junction bases: 6. Germline V gene lookup returns CDR1 MDHEN and CDR2 SYDVKM. Variable domain in full (rest from reference TRBV28 and TRBJ2-5): DVKVTQSSRYLVKRTGEKVFLECVQDMDHENMFWYRQDPGLGLRLIYFSYDVKMKEKGDIPEGYSVSREKKERFSLILESASTNQTSMYLCASSLPSGRGTQYFGPGTRLLVL.

V and J are TRBV20-1 and TRBJ2-1, with D maybe TRBD2 (5 bases). The germline V gene has CDR1 DFQATT and CDR2 SNEGSKA (reference sequence). CDR3 size: 11 residues. Trimming cost V 3 bases and J 8 bases, with 8 bases left between them. The CDR3 sequence is CSASGDHEQFF. CDR3 coding DNA: TGCAGTGCTAGCGGGGATCATGAGCAGTTCTTC.

This clone was observed once. The chain joins TRBV5-1 to TRBJ1-6; 7 bases match TRBD1. This CDR3 region has 14 residues. Germline loops: CDR1 SGHRS, CDR2 YFSETQ. V trimming: 4 bases; J trimming: 8 bases; junction bases outside the gene matches: 6. The CDR3 nucleotides read TGCGCCAGCAGCGTCGGGACAGAACATTCACCCCTCCACTTT. Translating it yields CASSVGTEHSPLHF.

The chain carries TRBV30 and TRBJ2-1; D not resolved. The CDR3 totals 11 residues. Trimming took 1 base from V and 9 from J, leaving 7 bases between them. CDR1 and CDR2 from the germline V gene are GTSNPN and SVGIG (reference sequence). The chain's CDR3 is CAWSGSFEQFF. The DNA of the CDR3 is TGTGCCTGGAGTGGGTCTTTTGAGCAGTTCTTC.

The chain employs TRBV5-1 and TRBJ2-7; no clear D gene. The V end was cut by 4 bases, the J end by 3 bases, with 11 bases between. This CDR3 is built from 13 residues. Germline-derived CDR1 and CDR2 are SGHRS and YFSETQ. For the CDR3, the DNA is TGCGCCAGCAGCCCGGGCCCTAACTACGAGCAGTACTTC. Translating it yields CASSPGPNYEQYF.

The chain recombines TRBV19 with TRBJ2-3; no clear D gene. The germline V gene has CDR1 LNHDA and CDR2 SQIVND (reference sequence). Deletions cut 6 bases from V and 2 bases from J, with 9 bases between. CDR3 length: 13 amino acids. The CDR3 nucleotides read TGTGCCAGTAGCCAAAGGACCACAGATACGCAGTATTTT. Its translation is CASSQRTTDTQYF. Full variable domain (outside the CDR3, taken from reference TRBV19 and TRBJ2-3): DGGITQSPKYLFRKEGQNVTLSCEQNLNHDAMYWYRQDPGQGLRLIYYSQIVNDFQKGDIAEGYSVSREKKESFPLTVTSAQKNPTAFYLCASSQRTTDTQYFGPGTRLTVL.

This clone was seen a single time. The chain employs TRBV6-5 and TRBJ1-1; perhaps TRBD1 as D (6 bases). Trimming stripped 0 bases from V and 5 bases from J, with 16 bases between. CDR1 is MNHEY and CDR2 is SVGAGI in the germline V gene. This CDR3 region has 16 residues. The CDR3 region has the DNA TGTGCCAGCAGTTACTCCTACAATGGGGGGCGGACTGAAGCTTTCTTT. Amino acid sequence: CASSYSYNGGRTEAFF.

This clone was observed a few times. The chain links TRBV2 to TRBJ1-1; D not resolved. The CDR3 contains 13 residues. From germline, CDR1 is SNHLY and CDR2 FYNNEI. V lost 3 bases and J lost 6, with 11 bases in between. Here the CDR3 DNA reads TGTGCCAGCAGTGACACAGTTAACCCTGAAGCTTTCTTT. Amino acids: CASSDTVNPEAFF.

Turning to this clone: The sample holds other DNA sequences that translate to the same CDR3. The chain combines TRBV5-4 with TRBJ2-2, with D perhaps matching TRBD1 or TRBD2 (5 bases each). The CDR3 sequence is 14 residues long. CDR1 and CDR2 (germline): SGHNT, YYREEE (reference sequence). The V end lost 4 bases, the J end lost 1 base, and 8 bases lay between the germline ends. The CDR3 spells CASSSGQNTGELFF. The CDR3 nucleotides read TGTGCCAGCAGCAGCGGACAGAACACCGGGGAGCTGTTTTTT.

This sequence joins TRBV27 and TRBJ2-3; 9 nucleotides line up with TRBD2. Trimming at V came to 2 bases and at J to 4 bases, leaving 4 bases not matched to a gene. This CDR3 has 15 amino acids. Germline V lookup: CDR1 MNHEY, CDR2 SMNVEV (reference sequence). The CDR3 nucleotides are TGTGCCAGCAGTTTAGGCGGGGGGGCGTCAGATACGCAGTATTTT. This gives the protein CASSLGGGASDTQYF.

The rearrangement uses TRBV27 and TRBJ2-1; D ambiguous. The CDR3 covers 13 residues. V dropped 3 bases and J dropped 4 bases, with 7 bases sitting between them. Germline lookup yields CDR1 MNHEY and CDR2 SMNVEV (reference sequence). This CDR3 is CASSLTPYNEQFF. The CDR3 DNA is TGTGCCAGCAGTTTGACACCTTACAATGAGCAGTTCTTC.

V gene TRBV18 combines with J gene TRBJ2-7; D is uncertain. The CDR3 is 13 residues long. The ends were cut back, 3 bases at V and 3 bases at J, with 9 bases in the middle. The germline V gene has CDR1 KGHSH and CDR2 LQKENI. The CDR3 is CASSPSRGYEQYV. DNA for the CDR3: TGTGCCAGCTCACCTAGCCGCGGCTACGAGCAGTACGTC.

This clone has more than one count but fewer than ten. CDR3 amino acids: CASSSRDSYEQYV. The DNA for the CDR3 is TGTGCCAGCTCATCCCGGGACAGTTACGAGCAGTACGTC. The chain links TRBV18 to TRBJ2-7; 7 bases fit TRBD1. This CDR3 is 13 amino acids long. CDR1 and CDR2 (germline): KGHSH, LQKENI. After removal of 5 bases from V and 4 bases from J, the junction contained 5 bases not matched to a gene.

This clone was picked up a small number of times. The J gene is TRBJ1-6, the V gene TRBV12-5, with D perhaps TRBD1 (6 bases). Germline-derived CDR1 and CDR2 are LGHNT and FRNRAP. This CDR3 is built from 13 residues. The V and J ends lost 2 bases and 7 bases respectively, with 6 bases between them. CDR3: CASGLTGNSPLHF. The CDR3 DNA sequence: TGTGCTAGTGGTTTGACAGGGAATTCACCCCTCCACTTT. Full variable domain (rest looked up from reference TRBV12-5 and TRBJ1-6): DARVTQTPRHKVTEMGQEVTMRCQPILGHNTVFWYRQTMMQGLELLAYFRNRAPLDDSGMPKDRFSAEMPDATLATLKIQPSEPRDSAVYFCASGLTGNSPLHFGNGTRLTVT.

The CDR3 nucleotides read TGTGCCAGCAGCGAGGGGTGGAGGAACACTGAAGCTTTCTTT. As protein: CASSEGWRNTEAFF. This chain links TRBV7-8 with TRBJ1-1, with D perhaps matching TRBD1 (5 bases). CDR1 and CDR2 (germline): SGHVS, FQNEAQ. V lost 5 bases and J 1 base, leaving 11 bases between the germline ends. This CDR3 is built from 14 residues.